The T cell receptor (beta chain) described here comes from a study of T cells of healthy individuals. MiXCR, applied by TCRdb to the 5' RACE reads, yields one record per CDR3 protein. Here the sample spans about 82,000 distinct CDR3 sequences, approximately 5.4% being singletons. The germline V gene has CDR1 SEHNR and CDR2 FQNEAQ (reference sequence). The CDR3 consists of 15 residues. Between the trimmed V and J ends, which lost 1 base and 2 bases, there was a span of 12 bases. This clonotype was detected many times. The V call is TRBV7-9, the J call TRBJ2-7; D is uncertain. The TCR was taken from a female donor in good health. The CDR3: CASSLGNLGPYEQYF. CDR3 sequence (DNA): TGTGCCAGCAGCTTAGGGAATCTAGGTCCCTACGAGCAGTACTTC.